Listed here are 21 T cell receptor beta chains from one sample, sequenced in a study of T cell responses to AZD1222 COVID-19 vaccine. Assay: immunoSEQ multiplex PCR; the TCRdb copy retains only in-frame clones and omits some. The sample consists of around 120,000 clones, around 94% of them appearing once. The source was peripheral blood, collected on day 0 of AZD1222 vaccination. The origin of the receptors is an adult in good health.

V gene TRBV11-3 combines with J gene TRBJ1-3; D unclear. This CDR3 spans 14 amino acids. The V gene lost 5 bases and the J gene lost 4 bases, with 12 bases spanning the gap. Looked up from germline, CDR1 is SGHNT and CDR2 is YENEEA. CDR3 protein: CASSPPQIGNTIYF. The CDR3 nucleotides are TGTGCCAGCAGCCCCCCTCAGATCGGAAACACCATATATTTT.

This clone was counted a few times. CDR3 DNA: TGTGCCAGCAGGCTTACCTCGACGGGTGAGCAGTTCTTC. Translation gives CASRLTSTGEQFF. The chain employs TRBV28 and TRBJ2-1; D call uncertain. V was shortened by 6 bases and J by 9 bases, with 15 bases between the two germline ends. This CDR3 is 13 amino acids long. Germline V gene data show CDR1 as MDHEN and CDR2 as SYDVKM.

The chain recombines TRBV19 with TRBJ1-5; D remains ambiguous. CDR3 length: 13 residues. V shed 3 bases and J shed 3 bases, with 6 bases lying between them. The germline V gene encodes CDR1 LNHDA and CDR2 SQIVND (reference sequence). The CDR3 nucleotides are TGTGCCAGTAGTATGACTCTCAATCAGCCCCAGCATTTT. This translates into CASSMTLNQPQHF.

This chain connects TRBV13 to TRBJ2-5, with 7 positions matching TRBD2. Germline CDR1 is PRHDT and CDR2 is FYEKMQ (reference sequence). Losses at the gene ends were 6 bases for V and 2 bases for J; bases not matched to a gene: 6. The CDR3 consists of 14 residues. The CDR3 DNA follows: TGTGCCAGCAGTCTATTGGGGGGGCAAGAGACCCAGTACTTC. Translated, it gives CASSLLGGQETQYF.

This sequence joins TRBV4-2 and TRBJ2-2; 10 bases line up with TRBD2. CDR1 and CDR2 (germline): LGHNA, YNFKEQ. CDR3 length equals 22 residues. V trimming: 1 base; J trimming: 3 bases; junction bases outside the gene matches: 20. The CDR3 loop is CASSQGLYRGLAGEVDTGELFF. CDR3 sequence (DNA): TGTGCCAGCAGCCAAGGCCTTTATCGAGGGCTAGCGGGAGAAGTTGACACCGGGGAGCTGTTTTTT.

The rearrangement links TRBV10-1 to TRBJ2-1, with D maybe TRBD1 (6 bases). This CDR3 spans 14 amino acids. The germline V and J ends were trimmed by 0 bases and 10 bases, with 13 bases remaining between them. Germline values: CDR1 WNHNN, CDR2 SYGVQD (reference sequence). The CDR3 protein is CASSESHRDREQFF. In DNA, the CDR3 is TGCGCCAGCAGTGAGTCGCACAGGGACCGCGAGCAGTTCTTC.

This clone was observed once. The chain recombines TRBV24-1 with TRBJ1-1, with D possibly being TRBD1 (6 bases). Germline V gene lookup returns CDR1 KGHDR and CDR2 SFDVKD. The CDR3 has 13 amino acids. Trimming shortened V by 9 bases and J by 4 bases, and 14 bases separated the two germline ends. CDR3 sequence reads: CATRGGQSTEAFF. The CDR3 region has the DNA TGTGCCACCCGAGGGGGGCAGAGCACTGAAGCTTTCTTT.

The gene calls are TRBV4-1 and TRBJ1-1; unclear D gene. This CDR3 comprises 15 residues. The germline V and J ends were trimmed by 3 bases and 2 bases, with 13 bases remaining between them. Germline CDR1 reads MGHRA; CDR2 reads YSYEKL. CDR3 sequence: CASSHIPVVNTEAFF. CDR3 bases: TGCGCCAGCAGCCATATTCCCGTAGTTAACACTGAAGCTTTCTTT.

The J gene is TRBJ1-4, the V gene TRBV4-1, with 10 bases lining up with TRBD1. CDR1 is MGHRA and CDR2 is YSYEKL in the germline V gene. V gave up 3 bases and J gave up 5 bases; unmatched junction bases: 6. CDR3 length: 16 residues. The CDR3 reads CASSQDPGQGNEKLFF. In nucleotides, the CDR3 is TGCGCCAGCAGCCAGGACCCGGGACAGGGGAATGAAAAACTGTTTTTT.

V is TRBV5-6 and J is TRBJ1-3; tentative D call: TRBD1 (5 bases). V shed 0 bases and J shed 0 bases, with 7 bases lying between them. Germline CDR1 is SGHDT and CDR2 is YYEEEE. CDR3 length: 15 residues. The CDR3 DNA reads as TGTGCCAGCAGCTTGGTGGGGGGCTCTGGAAACACCATATATTTT. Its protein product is CASSLVGGSGNTIYF.

The CDR3 DNA reads as TGTGCCAGCAGCTTAGAGGGAAACGAGCAGTACTTC. Encoded protein: CASSLEGNEQYF. This chain joins TRBV7-9 and TRBJ2-7; no reliable D call. Trimming shortened V by 1 base and J by 5 bases, and 6 bases separated the two germline ends. CDR1 is SEHNR, CDR2 FQNEAQ, per germline (reference sequence). The CDR3 loop spans 12 amino acids. The whole variable domain, filled in from reference TRBV7-9 and TRBJ2-7, reads DTGVSQNPRHKITKRGQNVTFRCDPISEHNRLYWYRQTLGQGPEFLTYFQNEAQLEKSRLLSDRFSAERPKGSFSTLEIQRTEQGDSAMYLCASSLEGNEQYFGPGTRLTVT.

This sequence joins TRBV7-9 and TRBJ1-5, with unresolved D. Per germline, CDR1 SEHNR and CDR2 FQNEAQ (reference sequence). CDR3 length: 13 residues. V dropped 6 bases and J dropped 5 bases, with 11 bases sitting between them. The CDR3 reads CASRVEPDQPQHF. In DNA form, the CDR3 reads TGTGCCAGCAGAGTAGAGCCAGATCAGCCCCAGCATTTT. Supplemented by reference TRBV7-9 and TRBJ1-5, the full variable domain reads DTGVSQNPRHKITKRGQNVTFRCDPISEHNRLYWYRQTLGQGPEFLTYFQNEAQLEKSRLLSDRFSAERPKGSFSTLEIQRTEQGDSAMYLCASRVEPDQPQHFGDGTRLSIL.

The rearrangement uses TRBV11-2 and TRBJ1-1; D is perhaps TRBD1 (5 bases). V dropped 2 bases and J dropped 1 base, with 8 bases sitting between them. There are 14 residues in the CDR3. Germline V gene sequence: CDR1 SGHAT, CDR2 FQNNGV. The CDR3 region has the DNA TGTGCCAGCAGCTTATTTACAGGGAACACTGAAGCTTTCTTT. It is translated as CASSLFTGNTEAFF.

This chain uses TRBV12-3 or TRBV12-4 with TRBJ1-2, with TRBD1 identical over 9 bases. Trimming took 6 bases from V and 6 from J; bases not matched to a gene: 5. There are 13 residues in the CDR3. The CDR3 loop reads CASSPGQGDGYTF. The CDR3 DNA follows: TGTGCCAGCAGCCCGGGACAGGGAGATGGCTACACCTTC.

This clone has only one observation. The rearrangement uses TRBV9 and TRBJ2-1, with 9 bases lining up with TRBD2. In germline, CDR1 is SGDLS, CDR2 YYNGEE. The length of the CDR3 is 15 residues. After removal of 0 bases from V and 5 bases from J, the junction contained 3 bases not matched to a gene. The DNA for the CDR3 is TGTGCCAGCAGCGTAGGGAGCGGGAGGAACAATGAGCAGTTCTTC. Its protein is CASSVGSGRNNEQFF.

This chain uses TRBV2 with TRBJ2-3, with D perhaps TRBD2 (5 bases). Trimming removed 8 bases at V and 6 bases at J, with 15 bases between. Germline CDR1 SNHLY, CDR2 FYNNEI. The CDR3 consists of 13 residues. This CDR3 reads CASWERNIDTQYF. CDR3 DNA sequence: TGTGCCAGCTGGGAGCGGAATATTGATACGCAGTATTTT.

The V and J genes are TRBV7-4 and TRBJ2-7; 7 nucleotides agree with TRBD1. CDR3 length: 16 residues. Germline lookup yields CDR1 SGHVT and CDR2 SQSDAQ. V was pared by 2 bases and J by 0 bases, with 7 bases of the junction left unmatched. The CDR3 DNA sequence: TGTGCCAGCAGCTTACCAACAGGGGCCCACTCCTACGAGCAGTACTTC. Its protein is CASSLPTGAHSYEQYF.

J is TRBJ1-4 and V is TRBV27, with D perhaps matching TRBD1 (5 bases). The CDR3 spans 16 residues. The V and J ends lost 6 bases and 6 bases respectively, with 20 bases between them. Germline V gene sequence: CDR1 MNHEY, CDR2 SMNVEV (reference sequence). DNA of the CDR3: TGTGCCAGCAGAACATCACCGGGCGGGGGAGATGAAAAACTGTTTTTT. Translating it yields CASRTSPGGGDEKLFF.

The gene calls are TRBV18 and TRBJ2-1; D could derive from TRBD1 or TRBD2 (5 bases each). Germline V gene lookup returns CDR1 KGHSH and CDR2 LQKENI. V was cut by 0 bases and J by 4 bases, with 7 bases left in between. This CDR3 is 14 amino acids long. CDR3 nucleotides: TGTGCCAGCTCACCACCGAGGGGTTACAATGAGCAGTTCTTC. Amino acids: CASSPPRGYNEQFF.

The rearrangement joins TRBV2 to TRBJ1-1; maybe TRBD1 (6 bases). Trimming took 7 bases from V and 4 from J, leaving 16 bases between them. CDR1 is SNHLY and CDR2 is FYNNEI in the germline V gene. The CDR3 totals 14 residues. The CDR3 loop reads CASISGQWSTEAFF. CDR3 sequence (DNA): TGTGCCAGCATTAGCGGACAGTGGAGCACTGAAGCTTTCTTT.

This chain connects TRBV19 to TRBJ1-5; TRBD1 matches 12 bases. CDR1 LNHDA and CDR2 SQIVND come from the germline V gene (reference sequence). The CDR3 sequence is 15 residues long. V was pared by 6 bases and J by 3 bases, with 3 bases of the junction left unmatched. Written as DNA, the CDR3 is TGTGCCAGTAGCAGGGACAGGGGGCACAATCAGCCCCAGCATTTT. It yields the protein CASSRDRGHNQPQHF.